This TCR beta chain emerged from a study of blood T cells in healthy people across ages. Overall study findings and caveats: A roughly linear fall in TCR beta diversity per million T cells was seen with increasing age. Comparison with aged donors showed that long-lived donors had more naive CD4+ cells and higher diversity.

The authors ran a second PCR of roughly 6 to 12 cycles using a sample-barcoded 5' primer and a J-beta primer mix. TCRdb re-derived calls from the 5' RACE reads in MiXCR, one entry per CDR3 protein. The top ten hold 20% to 25% of the sample, which has hundreds of thousands of distinct CDR3 sequences, about 45% seen once. Germline V gene sequence: CDR1 DFQATT, CDR2 SNEGSKA (reference sequence). The CDR3 sequence is 14 residues long. The V gene end was trimmed by 4 bases and the J gene end by 7 bases; junction bases not matched to a gene: 9. Notes on this clonotype: Its antigen is as yet unknown.

The sequence was collected from a man at least 80 years old in good health. The chain recombines TRBV20-1 with TRBJ2-1; 8 positions agree with TRBD2. The material sequenced was blood. This CDR3 reads CSAKTGGGWNEQFF. The CDR3 nucleotides are TGCAGTGCTAAGACGGGGGGGGGCTGGAATGAGCAGTTCTTC.